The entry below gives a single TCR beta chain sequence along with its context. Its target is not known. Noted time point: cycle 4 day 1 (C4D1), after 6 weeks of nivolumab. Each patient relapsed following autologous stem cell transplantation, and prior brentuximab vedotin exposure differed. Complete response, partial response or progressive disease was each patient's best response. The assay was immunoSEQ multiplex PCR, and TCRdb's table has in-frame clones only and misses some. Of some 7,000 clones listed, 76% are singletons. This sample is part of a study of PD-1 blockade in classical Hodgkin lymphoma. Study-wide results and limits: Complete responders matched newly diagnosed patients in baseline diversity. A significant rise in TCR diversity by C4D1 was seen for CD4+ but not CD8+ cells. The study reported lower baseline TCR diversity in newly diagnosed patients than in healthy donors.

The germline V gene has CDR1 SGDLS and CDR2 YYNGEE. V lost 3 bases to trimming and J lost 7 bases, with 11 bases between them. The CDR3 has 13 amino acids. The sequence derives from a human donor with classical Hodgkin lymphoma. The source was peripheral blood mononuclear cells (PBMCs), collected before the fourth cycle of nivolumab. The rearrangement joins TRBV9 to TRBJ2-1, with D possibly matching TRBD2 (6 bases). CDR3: CASSGSGRNEQFF. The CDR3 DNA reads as TGTGCCAGCAGCGGCAGCGGGCGTAATGAGCAGTTCTTC. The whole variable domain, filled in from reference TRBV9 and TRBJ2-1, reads DSGVTQTPKHLITATGQRVTLRCSPRSGDLSVYWYQQSLDQGLQFLIQYYNGEERAKGNILERFSAQQFPDLHSELNLSSLELGDSALYFCASSGSGRNEQFFGPGTRLTVL.